The next 5 T cell receptor beta chains were all read from a single sample in a study of shared clonotypes between healthy human individuals. TCRdb keeps only in-frame clones here, not all; method: immunoSEQ multiplex PCR. Here the sample spans around 990,000 clones, 60% to 85% being singletons. Sequenced input: memory CD4+ T cells from PBMCs. Subset described: CD45RA-negative fraction. These receptors all come from a man aged 18 to 35 in good health. Some clones in this sample may be carry-over from other donors' samples.

The chain carries TRBV15 and TRBJ2-7; 12 bases map to TRBD1. This CDR3 spans 16 amino acids. Germline V gives CDR1 LNHNV, CDR2 YYDKDF (reference sequence). V gave up 3 bases and J gave up 1 base; unmatched junction bases: 4. The CDR3 DNA reads as TGTGCCACCAGCAGGGGACAGGGGGCTTTTTCCTACGAGCAGTACTTC. Encoded protein: CATSRGQGAFSYEQYF.

V and J are TRBV2 and TRBJ2-7, with TRBD2 as a possible D gene (5 bases). Trimming cost V 7 bases and J 2 bases, with 12 bases left between them. Germline V CDR1 and CDR2: SNHLY, FYNNEI. The CDR3 consists of 13 residues. The DNA for the CDR3 is TGTGCCAGCAATTTGGACTTTCCCTACGAGCAGTACTTC. Translation: CASNLDFPYEQYF.

The CDR3 DNA follows: TGTGCCAGCAGTTTACGACAGGAGGGGAACACTGAAGCTTTCTTT. Its translation is CASSLRQEGNTEAFF. V gene TRBV6-6 combines with J gene TRBJ1-1, with D maybe TRBD1 (6 bases). Trimming removed 4 bases from V and 1 base from J, with 13 bases in between. Germline V gene lookup returns CDR1 MNHNY and CDR2 SVGAGI (reference sequence). The CDR3 extends over 15 amino acids.

This sequence joins TRBV16 and TRBJ2-7; 7 bases fit TRBD1. The CDR3 has 17 residues. The ends lost 1 base at V and 1 base at J; junction bases unmatched: 10. Germline assignment: CDR1 KGHSY and CDR2 FQNENV. The CDR3 region is CASSQWMKTGSSYEQYF. DNA for the CDR3: TGTGCCAGCAGCCAATGGATGAAGACAGGGAGTTCCTACGAGCAGTACTTC. Full variable domain (rest looked up from reference TRBV16 and TRBJ2-7): GEEVAQTPKHLVRGEGQKAKLYCAPIKGHSYVFWYQQVLKNEFKFLISFQNENVFDETGMPKERFSAKCLPNSPCSLEIQATKLEDSAVYFCASSQWMKTGSSYEQYFGPGTRLTVT.

V usage is TRBV5-5 and J usage is TRBJ2-7, with 9 nucleotides matching TRBD1. This CDR3 region has 14 residues. Germline loops: CDR1 SGHKS, CDR2 YYEKEE (reference sequence). V was clipped by 5 bases and J by 4 bases; unmatched bases: 7. The CDR3 loop reads CASSRRQGGYEQYF. The CDR3 nucleotides read TGTGCCAGCAGTCGAAGACAGGGGGGATACGAGCAGTACTTC.